Listed below are T cell receptor beta chains from one sample, sequenced in a study of cytomegalovirus exposure and HLA in healthy donors. Clones were sequenced by immunoSEQ multiplex PCR, and TCRdb holds only the in-frame ones, with some missing. The repertoire holds about 110,000 clones, 71% seen once, with 2.5% to 3% in the top ten. Sequencing was carried out using PBMCs. The receptors come from a female donor in good health and CMV-seronegative. Each CDR3 is given with its conserved first and last residue. D genes are given only for firm matches. Clone size is stated in some rows and not others, as once, few, many or a class when expanded.

TRBJ2-5	.	TRBV2	.	TGTGCCAGCAGTGCAGAGGGAGGGGGTGGGGAGACCCAGTACTTC	CASSAEGGGGETQYF
TRBJ2-2	.	TRBV9	.	TGTGCCAGCCAACGGTCAGGCGACACCGGGGAGCTGTTTTTT	CASQRSGDTGELFF
TRBJ2-1	.	TRBV27	.	TGTGCCAGCAATCAAGCGGAGCGGTACAATGAGCAGTTCTTC	CASNQAERYNEQFF
TRBJ2-2	.	TRBV6-1	TRBD2	TGTGCCAGCAGTGAACGTTTCCAGGGAGGGAACACCGCGGAGCTGTTTTTT	CASSERFQGGNTAELFF
TRBJ2-3	.	TRBV27	.	TGTGCCAGCAGCCGGGCCTCGGGAAAGCCAGATACGCAGTATTTT	CASSRASGKPDTQYF
TRBJ2-3	.	TRBV15	.	TGTGCCACCAGCAGAGATTCCGGGGATACGCAGTATTTT	CATSRDSGDTQYF
TRBJ2-1	.	TRBV6-5	.	TGTGCCAGCAGTACCCACGCGGGGTTGTATGAGCAGTTCTTC	CASSTHAGLYEQFF
TRBJ2-2	.	TRBV11-1	TRBD2	TGTGCCAGCAGCTCCGGGACTAGCGGGTACACCGGGGAGCTGTTTTTT	CASSSGTSGYTGELFF
TRBJ1-5	.	TRBV6-1	TRBD1	TGTGCCGGGGGACAGGGGTTCAATCAGCCCCAGCATTTT	CAGGQGFNQPQHF
TRBJ1-2	.	TRBV5-4	TRBD1	TGTGCCAGCAGCCTGGACAGGACATATGGCTACACCTTC	CASSLDRTYGYTF
TRBJ2-1	.	TRBV19	TRBD1	TGTGCCAGTAGTGCCTTAGGCCGGACAGGTGGGTTCTACAATGAGCAGTTCTTC	CASSALGRTGGFYNEQFF
TRBJ1-4	.	TRBV30	.	TGTGCCTGGAGCCAACCGGTCGGTTACTCTGAAAAACTGTTTTTT	CAWSQPVGYSEKLFF
TRBJ2-1	.	TRBV29-1	TRBD2	TGCAGCGTTGAAGAACTCGGGACTAGCGGGAGATGGTCCAATGAGCAGTTCTTC	CSVEELGTSGRWSNEQFF
TRBJ2-7	.	TRBV27	TRBD1	TGTGCCAGCAGATACCGGGACAGGGTCGGCGAGCAGTACTTC	CASRYRDRVGEQYF
TRBJ1-2	.	TRBV6-5	TRBD1	TGTGCCAGCAGCCAAGGACAGGAGGGCTATGGCTACACCTTC	CASSQGQEGYGYTF
TRBJ2-1	few	TRBV21-1	.	TGTGCCAGCAGCAAAGGACTCCCCCCTAGTCTACCCGCTCAGGGCTACAATGAGCAGTTCTTC	CASSKGLPPSLPAQGYNEQFF
TRBJ2-3	.	TRBV10-3	.	TGTGCCATCACCCCAGAGGACTTCACAGATACGCAGTATTTT	CAITPEDFTDTQYF
TRBJ2-3	once	TRBV5-1	TRBD1	TGCGCCAGCAGCCTGGGCCAACAGGGGGCGGGAGATACGCAGTATTTT	CASSLGQQGAGDTQYF
TRBJ2-7	medium-sized	TRBV25-1	.	TGTGCCAGCAGTGAAGAGTACGAGCAGTACTTC	CASSEEYEQYF
TRBJ2-7	.	TRBV10-3	.	TGTGCCACCGGGCCTAGCCATTCCTACGAGCAGTACTTC	CATGPSHSYEQYF
TRBJ2-7	.	TRBV4-2	TRBD2	TGTGCCAGCAGCCGTGCACTAGCGGTTACCTACGAGCAGTACTTC	CASSRALAVTYEQYF
TRBJ2-7	.	TRBV9	TRBD1	TGTGCCAGCAGCCCACGACAGGGAAGGGCCTACGAGCAGTACTTC	CASSPRQGRAYEQYF
TRBJ2-7	.	TRBV4-2	TRBD2	TGTGCCAGCAGCCAGGTAGCGGGAGAGGCCTACGAGCAGTACTTC	CASSQVAGEAYEQYF
TRBJ2-7	few	TRBV5-1	.	TGCGCCAGCTCCCCCTCAGGGTTTGGACCTCACGAGCAGTACTTC	CASSPSGFGPHEQYF
TRBJ1-5	once	TRBV27	.	TGTGCCAGCAGTTTCGGTCCGGGGCAGCCCCAGCATTTT	CASSFGPGQPQHF
TRBJ1-5	.	TRBV4-2	.	TGTGCCAGCAGCCCCGGACAGAATAACAATCAGCCCCAGCATTTT	CASSPGQNNNQPQHF
TRBJ2-7	few	TRBV5-1	TRBD2	TGCGCCAGCAGCCAGAACGTCGGCGGGAGCTTCTACGAGCAGTACTTC	CASSQNVGGSFYEQYF
TRBJ2-1	.	TRBV27	TRBD2	TGTGCCAGCAGTTCGGGGAGGGCGTGGAGCTCCTACAATGAGCAGTTCTTC	CASSSGRAWSSYNEQFF
TRBJ2-1	.	TRBV7-2	TRBD2	TGTGCCAGCAGCGGCCGGACTAGCAATGAGCAGTTCTTC	CASSGRTSNEQFF
TRBJ2-3	.	TRBV27	.	TGTGCCAGCAGGAAAAGACAGAGCACAGATACGCAGTATTTT	CASRKRQSTDTQYF
TRBJ2-7	few	TRBV7-8	TRBD1	TGTGCCAGCAGCTCAGACAGGGGGCTTTACGAGCAGTACTTC	CASSSDRGLYEQYF
TRBJ2-7	.	TRBV7-2	TRBD2	TGTGCCAGCAGCCAGACTAGCGGGAGCTCCTACGAGCAGTACTTC	CASSQTSGSSYEQYF
TRBJ2-7	once	TRBV5-1	TRBD2	TGCGCCAGCAGCGGGACTAGCGGGGCCTCCTACGAGCAGTACTTC	CASSGTSGASYEQYF
TRBJ1-2	.	TRBV7-2	TRBD1	TGTGCCAGCAGCGGGGACAGCCTGATTTACACCTTC	CASSGDSLIYTF
TRBJ1-2	.	TRBV4-3	.	TGCGCCAGCAGCCAAGAACGGGGTGTCTATGGCTACACCTTC	CASSQERGVYGYTF
TRBJ2-1	.	TRBV19	TRBD2	TGTGCCAGTACCCCTCTAGCGGGAGGGTACAATGAGCAGTTCTTC	CASTPLAGGYNEQFF
TRBJ1-4	.	TRBV29-1	TRBD1	TGCAGCGTTTTTAAACAGGGGGGGGGAAAACTGTTTTTT	CSVFKQGGGKLFF
TRBJ1-1	few	TRBV11-1	.	TGTGCCAGCAGCTTCGACAGATCGAACACTGAAGCTTTCTTT	CASSFDRSNTEAFF
TRBJ2-5	.	TRBV25-1	TRBD1	TGTGCCAGCAGTGACCTGACAGGGGTAGAGACCCAGTACTTC	CASSDLTGVETQYF
TRBJ2-7	once	TRBV28	TRBD2	TGTGCCAGCATCTCCGGGGGGGGCTACGAGCAGTACTTC	CASISGGGYEQYF
TRBJ2-4	.	TRBV9	TRBD2	TGTGCCAGCAGCCCGGGGACTAGCGGATTAGCCAAAAACATTCAGTACTTC	CASSPGTSGLAKNIQYF
TRBJ2-2	.	TRBV10-3	.	TGTGCCATCAGTGATATCGGAGAGACGAACACCGGGGAGCTGTTTTTT	CAISDIGETNTGELFF
TRBJ2-1	.	TRBV29-1	.	TGCAGCGTTGAACCCCCCTCGAGGGTGGTACAGTTCTTC	CSVEPPSRVVQFF
TRBJ2-4	.	TRBV30	.	TGTGCCTGGAGTCAAGGGGCTGGGCCCAGCATTCAGTACTTC	CAWSQGAGPSIQYF
TRBJ2-5	.	TRBV6-5	TRBD1	TGTGCCAGCAGACCAGGGACAGGAGGAAAGACCCAGTACTTC	CASRPGTGGKTQYF
TRBJ1-2	.	TRBV28	.	TGTGCCAGCGCCGGAGGGTTCTATGGCTACACCTTC	CASAGGFYGYTF
TRBJ1-1	.	TRBV7-9	.	TGTACCAGCAGCCTAAACAGGAACACTGAAGCTTTCTTT	CTSSLNRNTEAFF
TRBJ2-7	.	TRBV7-8	TRBD2	TGTGCCAGCAGCTTAGGGTTTCGCGGGAGGGAGGAGCAGTACTTC	CASSLGFRGREEQYF
TRBJ2-2	.	TRBV4-1	.	TGCGCCAGCAGCCAAGACGGGGCGGGAAGGAGGATGACCGGGGAGCTGTTTTTT	CASSQDGAGRRMTGELFF
TRBJ2-4	.	TRBV6-5	.	TGTGCCAGCAGCCCGGCGGGAGCCAAAAACATTCAGTACTTC	CASSPAGAKNIQYF
TRBJ1-5	once	TRBV4-2	.	TGTGCCAGCAGCCTAGGGGACACCCGTCAAAATCAGCCCCAGCATTTT	CASSLGDTRQNQPQHF
TRBJ2-1	.	TRBV27	.	TGTGCCAGCAGCGCCCGACCCGGACGGGGGTGGGAGCAGTTCTTC	CASSARPGRGWEQFF
TRBJ2-1	.	TRBV5-1	.	TGCGCCAGCAGCTTGGCCCAGGTGAACTCCTACAATGAGCAGTTCTTC	CASSLAQVNSYNEQFF
TRBJ2-7	.	TRBV2	TRBD2	TGTGCCAGCAGAAACGGACTAGCGGAGTCCTACGAGCAGTACTTC	CASRNGLAESYEQYF
TRBJ1-3	.	TRBV2	TRBD1	TGTGCCAGCAGTGACGGGACAGGGGACTCTGGAAACACCATATATTTT	CASSDGTGDSGNTIYF
TRBJ2-5	few	TRBV6-4	.	TGTGCCAGCCGTAGGGGGGAGACCCAGTACTTC	CASRRGETQYF
TRBJ2-5	few	TRBV27	TRBD1	TGTGCCAGCAGTTTAACAGGGGGAGAGACCCAGTACTTC	CASSLTGGETQYF
TRBJ2-7	.	TRBV5-1	TRBD2	TGCGCCAGCAGCCCGGGACTAGCGGCCAATTACGAGCAGTACTTC	CASSPGLAANYEQYF